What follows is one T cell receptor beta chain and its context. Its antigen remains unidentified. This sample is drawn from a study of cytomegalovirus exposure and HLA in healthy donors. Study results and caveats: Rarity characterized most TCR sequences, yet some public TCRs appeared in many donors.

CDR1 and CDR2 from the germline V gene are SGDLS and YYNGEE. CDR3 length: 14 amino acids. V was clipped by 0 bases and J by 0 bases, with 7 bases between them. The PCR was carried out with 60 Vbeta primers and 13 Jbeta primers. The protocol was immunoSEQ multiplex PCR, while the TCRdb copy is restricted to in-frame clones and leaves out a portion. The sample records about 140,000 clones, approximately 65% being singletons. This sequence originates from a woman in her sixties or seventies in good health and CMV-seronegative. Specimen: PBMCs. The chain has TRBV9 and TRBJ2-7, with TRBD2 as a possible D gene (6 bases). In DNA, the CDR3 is TGTGCCAGCAGCGTAGGGGGACTCTCCTACGAGCAGTACTTC. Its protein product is CASSVGGLSYEQYF.